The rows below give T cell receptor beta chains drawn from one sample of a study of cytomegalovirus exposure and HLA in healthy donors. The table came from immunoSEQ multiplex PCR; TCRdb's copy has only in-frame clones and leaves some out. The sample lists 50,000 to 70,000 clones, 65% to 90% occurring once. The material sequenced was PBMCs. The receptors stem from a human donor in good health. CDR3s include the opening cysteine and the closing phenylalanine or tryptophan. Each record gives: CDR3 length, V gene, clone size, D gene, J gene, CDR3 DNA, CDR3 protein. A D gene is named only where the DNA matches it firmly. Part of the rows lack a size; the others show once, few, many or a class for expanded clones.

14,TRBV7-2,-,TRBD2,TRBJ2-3,TGTGCCAGCAGCGCTAGCGGGGGGGAAGATACGCAGTATTTT,CASSASGGEDTQYF
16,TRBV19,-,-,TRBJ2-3,TGTGCCAGTAGTAGTTCGGGTAGGAGTCGCGCAGATACGCAGTATTTT,CASSSSGRSRADTQYF
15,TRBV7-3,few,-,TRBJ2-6,TGTGCCAGCAGCCCTCAGTACTCTGGGGCCAACGTCCTGACTTTC,CASSPQYSGANVLTF
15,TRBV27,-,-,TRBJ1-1,TGTGCCAGCAGTTTAGGAGGGGCCATGAACACTGAAGCTTTCTTT,CASSLGGAMNTEAFF
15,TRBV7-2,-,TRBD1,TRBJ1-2,TGTGCCAGCAGCCTCTCCGACAGGGGGCAATATGGCTACACCTTC,CASSLSDRGQYGYTF
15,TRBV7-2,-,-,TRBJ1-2,TGTGCCAGCAGCTTAGACTACACCACTAACTATGGCTACACCTTC,CASSLDYTTNYGYTF
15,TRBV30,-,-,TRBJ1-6,TGTGCCTGGACCAACCCCAGGGCTACTAATTCACCCCTCCACTTT,CAWTNPRATNSPLHF
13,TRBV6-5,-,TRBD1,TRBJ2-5,TGTGCCAGCAGCCGGGACAGGGCTGGTGAGCAGTACTTC,CASSRDRAGEQYF
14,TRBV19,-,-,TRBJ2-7,TGTGCCAGTAGTATAGCCCACACCCCCTACGAGCAGTACTTC,CASSIAHTPYEQYF
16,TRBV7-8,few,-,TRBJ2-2,TGTGCCAGCAGCTTAGCGCCCATCGGGGTTCGCGGGGAGCTGTTTTTT,CASSLAPIGVRGELFF
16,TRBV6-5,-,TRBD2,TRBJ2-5,TGTGCCAGCAGTTACTCGTCCCGGGGGGTCGGGGAGACCCAGTACTTC,CASSYSSRGVGETQYF
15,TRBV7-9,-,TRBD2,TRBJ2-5,TGTGCCAGAACTCGACTAGCGGGAGATGGGGAGACCCAGTACTTC,CARTRLAGDGETQYF
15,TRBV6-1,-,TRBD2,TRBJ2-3,TGTGCCAGCAGCGTACTAGCGGGGGGGCAAGATACGCAGTATTTT,CASSVLAGGQDTQYF
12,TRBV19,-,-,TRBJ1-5,TGTGCCAGTAGCCTCTTCGGGCAGCCCCAGCATTTT,CASSLFGQPQHF
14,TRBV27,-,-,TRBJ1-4,TGTGCCAGCAGTTTAGGGGGCCCCTGGGGAAAACTGTTTTTT,CASSLGGPWGKLFF
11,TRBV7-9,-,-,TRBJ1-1,TGTGCCAGCAGCCCCGGGGTTGAAGCTTTCTTT,CASSPGVEAFF
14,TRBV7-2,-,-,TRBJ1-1,TGTGCCAGCAGGAAGGACATCCCGAACACTGAAGCTTTTTTT,CASRKDIPNTEAFF
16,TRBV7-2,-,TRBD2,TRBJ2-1,TGTGCCAGCAGCCAGACTAGCGGGAGCGGCTACAATGAGCAGTTCTTC,CASSQTSGSGYNEQFF
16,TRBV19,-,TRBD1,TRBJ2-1,TGTGCCAGTAGTACGGCACAGGGGCGGACCTACAATGAGCAGTTCTTC,CASSTAQGRTYNEQFF
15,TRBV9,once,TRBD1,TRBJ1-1,TGTGCCAGCAGCTCACCAGGGGGCTGGGACACTGAAGCTTTCTTT,CASSSPGGWDTEAFF
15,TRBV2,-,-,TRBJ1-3,TGTGCCAGCAGTGAAGGACCTGAGGGTGGAAACACCATATATTTT,CASSEGPEGGNTIYF
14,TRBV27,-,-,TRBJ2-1,TGTGCCAGCAGTTTAGGACAGACCTACAATGAGCAGTTCTTC,CASSLGQTYNEQFF
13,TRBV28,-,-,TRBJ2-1,TGTGCCAGCCGGCTGGGACAAAACAATGAGCAGTTCTTC,CASRLGQNNEQFF
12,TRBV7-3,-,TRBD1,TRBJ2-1,TGTGCCAGTAGACAGGGGGTAGGAGAGCAGTTCTTC,CASRQGVGEQFF
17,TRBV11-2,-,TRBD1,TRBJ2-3,TGTGCCAGCAGCTCTTCCCGGGACAGGCCTAGCACAGATACGCAGTATTTT,CASSSSRDRPSTDTQYF
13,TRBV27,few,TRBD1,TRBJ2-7,TGTGCCAGCAGTCAACGTGCAGGGGGCGAGCAGTACTTC,CASSQRAGGEQYF
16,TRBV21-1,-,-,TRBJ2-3,TGTGCCAGCAGCAACCGACAGGTAATAAGCACAGATACGCAGTATTTT,CASSNRQVISTDTQYF
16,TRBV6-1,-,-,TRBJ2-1,TGTGCCAGCAGTGAATTGAGGGGGACGGGGAATGACGGGCAGTTCTTC,CASSELRGTGNDGQFF
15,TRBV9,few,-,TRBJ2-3,TGTGCCAGCAGCGTAGGCTGGCCCTCCACAGATACGCAGTATTTT,CASSVGWPSTDTQYF
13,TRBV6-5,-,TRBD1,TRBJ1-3,TGTGCCAGTTCACAGGGGGCTAAAAACACCATATATTTT,CASSQGAKNTIYF
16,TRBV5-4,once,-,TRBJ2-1,TGTGCCAGCAGCTTAGGAGGATTTAGCACCTACAATGAGCAGTTCTTC,CASSLGGFSTYNEQFF